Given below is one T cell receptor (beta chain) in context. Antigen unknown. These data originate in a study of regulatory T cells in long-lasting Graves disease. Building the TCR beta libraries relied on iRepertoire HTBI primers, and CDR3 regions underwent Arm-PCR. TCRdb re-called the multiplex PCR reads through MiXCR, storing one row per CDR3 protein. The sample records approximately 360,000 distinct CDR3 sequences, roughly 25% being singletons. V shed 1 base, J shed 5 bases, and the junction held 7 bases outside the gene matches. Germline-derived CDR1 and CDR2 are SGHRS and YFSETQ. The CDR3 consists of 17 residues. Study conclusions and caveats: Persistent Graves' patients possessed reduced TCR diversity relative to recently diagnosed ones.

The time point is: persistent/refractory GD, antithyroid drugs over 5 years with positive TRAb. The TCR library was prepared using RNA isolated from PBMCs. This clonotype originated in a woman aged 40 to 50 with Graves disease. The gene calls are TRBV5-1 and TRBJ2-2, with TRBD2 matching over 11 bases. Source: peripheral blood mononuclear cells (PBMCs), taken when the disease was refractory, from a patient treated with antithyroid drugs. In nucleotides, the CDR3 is TGCGCCAGCAGCTTGAAACTAGCGGGAGAACTGACCGGGGAGCTGTTTTTT. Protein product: CASSLKLAGELTGELFF.